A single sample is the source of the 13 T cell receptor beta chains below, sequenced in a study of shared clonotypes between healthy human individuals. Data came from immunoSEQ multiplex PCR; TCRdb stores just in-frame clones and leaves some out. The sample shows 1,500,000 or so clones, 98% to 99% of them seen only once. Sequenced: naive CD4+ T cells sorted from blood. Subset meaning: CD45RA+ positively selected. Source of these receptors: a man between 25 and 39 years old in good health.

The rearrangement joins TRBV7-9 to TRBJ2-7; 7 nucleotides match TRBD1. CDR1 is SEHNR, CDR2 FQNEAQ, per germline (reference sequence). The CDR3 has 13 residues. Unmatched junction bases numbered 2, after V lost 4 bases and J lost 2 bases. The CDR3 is CASSWDRAYEQYF. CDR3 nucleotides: TGTGCCAGCAGCTGGGACAGAGCCTACGAGCAGTACTTC.

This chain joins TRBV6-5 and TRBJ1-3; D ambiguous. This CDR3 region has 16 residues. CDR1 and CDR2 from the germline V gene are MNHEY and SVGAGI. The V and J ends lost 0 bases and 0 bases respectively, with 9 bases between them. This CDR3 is CASSYSLLSSGNTIYF. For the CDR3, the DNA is TGTGCCAGCAGTTACTCGCTTTTGAGCTCTGGAAACACCATATATTTT.

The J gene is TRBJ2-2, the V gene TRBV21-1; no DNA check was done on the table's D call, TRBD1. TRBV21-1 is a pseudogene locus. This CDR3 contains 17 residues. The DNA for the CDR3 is TGTGCCAGAGATATCAGTTGGGGACAGGTTAACACCGGGGAGCTGTTTTTT. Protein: CARDISWGQVNTGELFF.

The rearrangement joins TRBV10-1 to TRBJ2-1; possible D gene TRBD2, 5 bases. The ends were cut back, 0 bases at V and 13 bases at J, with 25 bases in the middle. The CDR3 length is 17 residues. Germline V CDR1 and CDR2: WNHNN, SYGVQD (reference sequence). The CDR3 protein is CASSESTRGNIRKYQFF. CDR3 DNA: TGCGCCAGCAGTGAGTCGACTCGGGGTAATATACGCAAATACCAGTTCTTC.

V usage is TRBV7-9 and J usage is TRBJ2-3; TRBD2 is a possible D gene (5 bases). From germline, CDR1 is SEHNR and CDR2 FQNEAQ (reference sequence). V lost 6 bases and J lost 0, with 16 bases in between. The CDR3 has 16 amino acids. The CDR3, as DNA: TGTGCCAGCAGTTTCTTAGGACTGCGAAGCACAGATACGCAGTATTTT. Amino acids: CASSFLGLRSTDTQYF. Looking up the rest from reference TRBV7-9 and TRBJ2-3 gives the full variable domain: DTGVSQNPRHKITKRGQNVTFRCDPISEHNRLYWYRQTLGQGPEFLTYFQNEAQLEKSRLLSDRFSAERPKGSFSTLEIQRTEQGDSAMYLCASSFLGLRSTDTQYFGPGTRLTVL.

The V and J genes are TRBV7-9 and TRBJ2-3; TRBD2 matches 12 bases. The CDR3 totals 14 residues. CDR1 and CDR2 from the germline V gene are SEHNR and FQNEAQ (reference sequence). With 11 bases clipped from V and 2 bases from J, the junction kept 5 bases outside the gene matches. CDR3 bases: TGTGCCGGCCGGACTAGCGGGAACACAGATACGCAGTATTTT. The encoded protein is CAGRTSGNTDTQYF.

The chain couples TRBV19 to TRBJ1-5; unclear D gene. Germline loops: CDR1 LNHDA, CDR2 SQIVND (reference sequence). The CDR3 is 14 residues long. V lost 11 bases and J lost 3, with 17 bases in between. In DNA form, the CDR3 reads TGTGCCTGTGACCCGGACCTTCCCAATCAGCCCCAGCATTTT. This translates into CACDPDLPNQPQHF.

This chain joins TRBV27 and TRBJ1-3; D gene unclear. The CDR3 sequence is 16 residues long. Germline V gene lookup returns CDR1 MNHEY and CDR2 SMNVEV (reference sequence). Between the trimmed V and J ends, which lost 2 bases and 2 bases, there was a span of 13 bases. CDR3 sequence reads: CASSLIPPRTGNTIYF. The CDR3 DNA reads TGTGCCAGCAGTTTAATCCCACCTAGGACTGGAAACACCATATATTTT.

CDR3 sequence: CASSLAPDYEQYF. Written as DNA, the CDR3 is TGTGCCAGCAGCTTAGCCCCAGACTACGAGCAGTACTTC. The chain is built from TRBV13 and TRBJ2-7, with D uncertain. This CDR3 comprises 13 residues. In germline, CDR1 is PRHDT, CDR2 FYEKMQ (reference sequence). The V end lost 1 base, the J end lost 3 bases, and 7 bases lay between the germline ends.

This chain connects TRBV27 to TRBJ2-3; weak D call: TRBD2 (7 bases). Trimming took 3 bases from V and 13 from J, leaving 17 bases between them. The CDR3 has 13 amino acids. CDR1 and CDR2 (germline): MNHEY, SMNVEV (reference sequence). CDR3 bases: TGTGCCAGCAGTTTCTCGCGGGGGCAAATGGAGTATTTT. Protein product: CASSFSRGQMEYF.

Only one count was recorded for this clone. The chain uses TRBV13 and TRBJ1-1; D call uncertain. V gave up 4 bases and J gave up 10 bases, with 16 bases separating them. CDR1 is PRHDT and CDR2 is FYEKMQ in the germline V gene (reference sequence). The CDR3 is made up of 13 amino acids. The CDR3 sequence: CASSSQTRLGAFF. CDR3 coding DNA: TGTGCCAGCAGCTCACAGACACGGTTAGGAGCTTTCTTT.

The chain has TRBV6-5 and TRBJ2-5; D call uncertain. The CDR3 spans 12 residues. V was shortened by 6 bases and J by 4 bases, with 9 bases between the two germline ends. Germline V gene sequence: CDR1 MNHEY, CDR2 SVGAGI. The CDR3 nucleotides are TGTGCCAGCAGCCCAGGCCCAGAGACCCAGTACTTC. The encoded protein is CASSPGPETQYF.

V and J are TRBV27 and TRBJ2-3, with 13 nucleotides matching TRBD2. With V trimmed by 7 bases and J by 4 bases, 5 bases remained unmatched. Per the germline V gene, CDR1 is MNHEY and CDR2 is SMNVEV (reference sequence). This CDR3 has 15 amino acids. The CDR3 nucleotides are TGTGCCAGCATCCCGACTAGCGGGAGGCCAGATACGCAGTATTTT. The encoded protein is CASIPTSGRPDTQYF.